The entry that follows covers one T cell receptor beta chain sequence. This entry is derived from a study of cytomegalovirus exposure and HLA in healthy donors. V lost 6 bases to trimming and J lost 3 bases; unmatched junction nucleotides: 4. CDR1 and CDR2 (germline): LGHNT, FRNRAP. The CDR3 spans 14 residues. It was with 60 Vbeta and 13 Jbeta primers that the PCR ran. Measured with immunoSEQ multiplex PCR; TCRdb has only the in-frame clones, and not every one. The sample holds approximately 150,000 clones, approximately 72% seen once. The chain recombines TRBV12-5 with TRBJ2-5; 10 positions match TRBD1. The source material was PBMCs. The receptor was derived from a man aged 45-65 years in good health and CMV-seronegative. This CDR3 reads CASGLGTGEETQYF. The CDR3 bases are TGTGCTAGTGGGCTTGGGACAGGGGAAGAGACCCAGTACTTC.